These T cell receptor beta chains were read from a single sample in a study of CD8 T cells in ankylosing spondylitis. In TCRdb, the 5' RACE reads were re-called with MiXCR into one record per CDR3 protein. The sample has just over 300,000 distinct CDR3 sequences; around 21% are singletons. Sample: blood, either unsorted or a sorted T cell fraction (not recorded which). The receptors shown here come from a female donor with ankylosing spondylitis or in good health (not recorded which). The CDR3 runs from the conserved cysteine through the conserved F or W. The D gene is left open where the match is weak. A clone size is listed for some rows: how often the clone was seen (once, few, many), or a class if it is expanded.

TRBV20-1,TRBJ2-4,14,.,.,TGCAGTGCTAGAGATGTATTAGCCAAAAACATTCAGTACTTC,CSARDVLAKNIQYF
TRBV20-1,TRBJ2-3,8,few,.,TGCAGGGCAGATACGCAGTATTTT,CRADTQYF
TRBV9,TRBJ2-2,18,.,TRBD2,TGTGCCAGCAGCGTAGAAGGTGGACTAGCGGGAAGGACCGGGGAGCTGTTTTTT,CASSVEGGLAGRTGELFF
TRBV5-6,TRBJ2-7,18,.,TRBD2,TGTGCCAGCAGCTTGTGGACCCGCGGGACTAGCGGGATCTACGAGCAGTACTTC,CASSLWTRGTSGIYEQYF
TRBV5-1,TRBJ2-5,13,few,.,TGCGCCAGCAGAGACCCTCTTGGAGAGACCCAGTACTTC,CASRDPLGETQYF
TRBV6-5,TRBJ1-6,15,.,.,TGTGCCAGCAGTTGGACGAACTCCGGAAATTCACCCCTCCACTTT,CASSWTNSGNSPLHF
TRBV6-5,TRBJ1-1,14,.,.,TGTGCCAGCAGTTACAATGGGGGTAACGCTGAAGCTTTCTTT,CASSYNGGNAEAFF
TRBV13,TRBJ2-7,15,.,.,TGTGCCAGCAGCTACCTGCGGGGTAACTCCTACGAGCAGTACTTC,CASSYLRGNSYEQYF
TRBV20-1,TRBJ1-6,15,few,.,TGCAGTGCTAGGCGTCGTACTCTTGGAAATTCACCCCTCCACTTT,CSARRRTLGNSPLHF
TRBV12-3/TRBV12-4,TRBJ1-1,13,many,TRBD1,TGTGCCAGCCGGGGGACAGCGAACACTGAAGCTTTCTTT,CASRGTANTEAFF
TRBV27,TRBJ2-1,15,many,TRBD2,TGTGCCAGCAGCCCTACTAGCGACTCCTACAATGAGCAGTTCTTC,CASSPTSDSYNEQFF
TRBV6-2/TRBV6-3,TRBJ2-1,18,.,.,TGTGCCAGCAGTTACTCGAGCGGGCTAGAGAATGTGATCGATGAGCAGTTCTTC,CASSYSSGLENVIDEQFF
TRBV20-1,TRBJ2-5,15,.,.,TGCAGTGCTAGAGACGGGACTCCTGATACGGGGACCCAGTACTTC,CSARDGTPDTGTQYF
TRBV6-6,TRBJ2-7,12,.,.,TGTGCCAGCAGTCCGGCGGGGTTCGAGCAGTACTTC,CASSPAGFEQYF
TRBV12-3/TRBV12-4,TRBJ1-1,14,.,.,TGTGCCAGCAGTTTTCAAGCGGTGGCCACTGAAGCTTTCTTT,CASSFQAVATEAFF
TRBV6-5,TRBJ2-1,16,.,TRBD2,TGTGCCAGCAGTTATCAGAGCGGGAGATCCTACAATGAGCAGTTCTTC,CASSYQSGRSYNEQFF
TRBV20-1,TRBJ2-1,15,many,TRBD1,TGCAGTGCAGCACTCGACAGGGGGGTATACAATGAGCAGTTCTTC,CSAALDRGVYNEQFF
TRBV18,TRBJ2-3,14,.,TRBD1,TGTGCCAGCTCACGGACAGGGGGGACAGATACGCAGTATTTT,CASSRTGGTDTQYF
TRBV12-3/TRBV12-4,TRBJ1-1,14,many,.,TGTGCCAGCAGTTGGGGGCGGGGGAACACTGAAGCTTTCTTT,CASSWGRGNTEAFF
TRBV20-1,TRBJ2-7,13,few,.,TGCAGTGCTAGCCCGCCAGGGCCGTACGAGCAGTACTTC,CSASPPGPYEQYF
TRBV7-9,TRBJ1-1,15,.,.,TGTGCCAGCAGCAAGCCACGGCCCAGGGTCCCTGAAGCTTTCTTT,CASSKPRPRVPEAFF
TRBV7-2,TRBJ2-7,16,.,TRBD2,TGTGCCAGCAGCTTAGCTAGCGGGTCTCCCTCCTACGAGCAGTACTTC,CASSLASGSPSYEQYF
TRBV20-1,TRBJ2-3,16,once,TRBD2,TGCAGTGCTCAAGCCGGACTAGCCAGGCGAACAGATACGCAGTATTTT,CSAQAGLARRTDTQYF
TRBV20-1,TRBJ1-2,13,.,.,TGCAGTGCCCCCCGACCGACAATCTACGGCTACACCTTC,CSAPRPTIYGYTF
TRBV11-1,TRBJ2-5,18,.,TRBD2,TGTGCCAGCAGCCTATGGAGACTAGGACTAGCGGGGCAAGAGACCCAGTACTTC,CASSLWRLGLAGQETQYF
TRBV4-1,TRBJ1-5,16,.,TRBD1,TGCGCCAGCAGCCAAGTAACAGGGGGCTACGTTCAGCCCCAGCATTTT,CASSQVTGGYVQPQHF
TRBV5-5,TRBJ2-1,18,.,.,TGTGCCAGCAGCTGGAGCGCAAAGATCGGGGTTGACTACAATGAGCAGTTCTTC,CASSWSAKIGVDYNEQFF
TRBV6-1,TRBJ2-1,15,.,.,TGTGCCACCAATCGAAAACTCCGTTCCTACAATGAGCAGTTCTTC,CATNRKLRSYNEQFF
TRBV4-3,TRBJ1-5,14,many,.,TGCGCCAGCAGCCAAGAGTATGGGTATCAGCCCCAGCATTTT,CASSQEYGYQPQHF
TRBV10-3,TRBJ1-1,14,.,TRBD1,TGTGCCATCAGCGAGGGGGCCATGAACACTGAAGCTTTCTTT,CAISEGAMNTEAFF
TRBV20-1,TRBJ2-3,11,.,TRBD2,TGCAGTGCTAGAGGACTAGCTGCGCAGTATTTT,CSARGLAAQYF
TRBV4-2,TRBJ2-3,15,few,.,TGTGCCAGCAGCCAAGGAGACAGCCGCGCAGATACGCAGTATTTT,CASSQGDSRADTQYF
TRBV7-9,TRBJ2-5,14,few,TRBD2,TGTGCCAGCAGCTCCGGGACTAGTTCGGAGACCCAGTACTTC,CASSSGTSSETQYF
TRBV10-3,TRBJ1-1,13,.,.,TGTGCCATCAGTGGTTTGGCTGAAACTGAAGCTTTCTTT,CAISGLAETEAFF
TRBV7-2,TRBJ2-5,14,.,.,TGTGCCAGCAGCCCAGTCGGGGGACAAGAGACCCAGTACTTC,CASSPVGGQETQYF
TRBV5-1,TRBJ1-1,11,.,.,TGCGCCAGCAGCCCCACGACTGAAGCTTTCTTT,CASSPTTEAFF
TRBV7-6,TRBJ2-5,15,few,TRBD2,TGTGCCAGCAGCTTTTCTGACGGGAGCGGGAAGACCCAGTACTTC,CASSFSDGSGKTQYF
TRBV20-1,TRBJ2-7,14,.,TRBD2,TGCAGTGCTAGAGATCGAGCGGGGGACTACGAGCAGTACTTC,CSARDRAGDYEQYF
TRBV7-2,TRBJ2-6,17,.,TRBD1,TGTGCCAGCAGCCGGAATCCAGGGGGCGTTGGGGCCAACGTCCTGACTTTC,CASSRNPGGVGANVLTF
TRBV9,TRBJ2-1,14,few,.,TGTGCCAGCAGTTTAACGGACCTCTACAATGAGCAGTTCTTC,CASSLTDLYNEQFF
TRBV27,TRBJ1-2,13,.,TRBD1,TGTGCCAGTAGGGGACAGGGTGCCTATGGCTACACCTTC,CASRGQGAYGYTF
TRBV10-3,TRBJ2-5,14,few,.,TGTGCCATCAGTGAGGCAGGGCTGAAAGAGACCCAGTACTTC,CAISEAGLKETQYF
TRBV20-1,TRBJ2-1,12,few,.,TGCAGTGCTAGAGAAAATTACAATGAGCAGTTCTTC,CSARENYNEQFF
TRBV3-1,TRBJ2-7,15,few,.,TGTGCCAGCAGCCTCACAGGGTACGACGACTACGAGCAGTACTTC,CASSLTGYDDYEQYF
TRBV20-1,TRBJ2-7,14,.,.,TGCAGTGCTTCGCCGGGACTCTGGGAAAACGAGCAGTACTTC,CSASPGLWENEQYF
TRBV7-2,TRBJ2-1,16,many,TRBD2,TGTGCCAGCAGCCCTCAAGCGGGAATCGTCTTTAATGAGCAGTTCTTC,CASSPQAGIVFNEQFF
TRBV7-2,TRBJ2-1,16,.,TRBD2,TGTGCCAGCAGCTGGCTGCTAGCGGGAGAGGGAAATGAGCAGTTCTTC,CASSWLLAGEGNEQFF
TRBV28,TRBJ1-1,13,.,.,TGTGCCAGCATCGCTGGCGAGGGAACTGAAGCTTTCTTT,CASIAGEGTEAFF
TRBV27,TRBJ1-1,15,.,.,TGTGCCAGCAGTTTAGATCCGTGGGAGAACACTGAAGCTTTCTTT,CASSLDPWENTEAFF
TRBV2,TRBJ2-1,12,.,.,TGTGCCAGCCTGGGACGCTACAAAGAGCAGTTCTTC,CASLGRYKEQFF
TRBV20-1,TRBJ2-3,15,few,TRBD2,TGCAGTGCCATTCAGGGGTTAGCGGGAAAAGATACGCAGTATTTT,CSAIQGLAGKDTQYF